The next 5 T cell receptor beta chains were all read from a single sample in a study of CD8 T cells in ankylosing spondylitis. Each CDR3 protein gets one entry after TCRdb re-called the 5' RACE reads with MiXCR. The sample has about 31,000 distinct CDR3 sequences; 7.2% are singletons. The specimen was blood, either unsorted or a sorted T cell fraction (not recorded which). The receptors were gathered from a male donor with ankylosing spondylitis or in good health (not recorded which).

This clonotype was detected ten times or more. The CDR3, as DNA: TGTGCCAGCAGCATGGGGCCGACCTCCGATCAGCCCCAGCATTTT. Protein product: CASSMGPTSDQPQHF. The V gene is TRBV5-4, the J gene TRBJ1-5, with D tentatively TRBD1 (5 bases). V was clipped by 4 bases and J by 5 bases, with 16 bases between them. The CDR3 totals 15 residues. Looked up from germline, CDR1 is SGHNT and CDR2 is YYREEE (reference sequence). Combining the CDR3 with reference TRBV5-4 and TRBJ1-5 gives the whole variable domain ETGVTQSPTHLIKTRGQQVTLRCSSQSGHNTVSWYQQALGQGPQFIFQYYREEENGRGNFPPRFSGLQFPNYSSELNVNALELDDSALYLCASSMGPTSDQPQHFGDGTRLSIL.

At least ten counts were recorded for this clonotype. V usage is TRBV15 and J usage is TRBJ2-7; D remains ambiguous. CDR3 length: 14 residues. V was shortened by 4 bases and J by 0 bases, with 10 bases between the two germline ends. The germline CDR1 and CDR2 sequences are LNHNV and YYDKDF (reference sequence). CDR3 in DNA: TGTGCCACCAGCATCCCCAGGAACTCCTACGAGCAGTACTTC. Protein sequence: CATSIPRNSYEQYF.

The chain has TRBV28 and TRBJ2-3, with a possible D match to TRBD2 (6 bases). Germline CDR1 and CDR2: MDHEN and SYDVKM. Trimming cost V 2 bases and J 3 bases, with 12 bases left between them. CDR3 length: 15 amino acids. The CDR3 region is CASSLRLGFTDTQYF. CDR3 DNA sequence: TGTGCCAGCAGTTTACGACTAGGCTTTACAGATACGCAGTATTTT.

At least ten counts were recorded for this clonotype. The gene calls are TRBV9 and TRBJ2-2; D unresolved. CDR3 length: 14 amino acids. The germline gives CDR1 SGDLS, CDR2 YYNGEE. Trimming pared 4 bases from V and 4 bases from J, leaving 11 bases between. CDR3 sequence reads: CASSPPLSTGELFF. The CDR3 region has the DNA TGTGCCAGCAGCCCCCCTCTTTCCACCGGGGAGCTGTTTTTT.

This clonotype showed up many times. The chain couples TRBV23-1 to TRBJ1-5; no clear D. Being an ORF, TRBV23-1 has a function that is uncertain. The CDR3 is made up of 16 amino acids. Trimming took off 0 bases at V and 0 bases at J, with 9 bases between the two ends. The chain's CDR3 is CASSQSRQISNQPQHF. In nucleotides, the CDR3 is TGCGCCAGCAGTCAATCGAGGCAGATTAGCAATCAGCCCCAGCATTTT.